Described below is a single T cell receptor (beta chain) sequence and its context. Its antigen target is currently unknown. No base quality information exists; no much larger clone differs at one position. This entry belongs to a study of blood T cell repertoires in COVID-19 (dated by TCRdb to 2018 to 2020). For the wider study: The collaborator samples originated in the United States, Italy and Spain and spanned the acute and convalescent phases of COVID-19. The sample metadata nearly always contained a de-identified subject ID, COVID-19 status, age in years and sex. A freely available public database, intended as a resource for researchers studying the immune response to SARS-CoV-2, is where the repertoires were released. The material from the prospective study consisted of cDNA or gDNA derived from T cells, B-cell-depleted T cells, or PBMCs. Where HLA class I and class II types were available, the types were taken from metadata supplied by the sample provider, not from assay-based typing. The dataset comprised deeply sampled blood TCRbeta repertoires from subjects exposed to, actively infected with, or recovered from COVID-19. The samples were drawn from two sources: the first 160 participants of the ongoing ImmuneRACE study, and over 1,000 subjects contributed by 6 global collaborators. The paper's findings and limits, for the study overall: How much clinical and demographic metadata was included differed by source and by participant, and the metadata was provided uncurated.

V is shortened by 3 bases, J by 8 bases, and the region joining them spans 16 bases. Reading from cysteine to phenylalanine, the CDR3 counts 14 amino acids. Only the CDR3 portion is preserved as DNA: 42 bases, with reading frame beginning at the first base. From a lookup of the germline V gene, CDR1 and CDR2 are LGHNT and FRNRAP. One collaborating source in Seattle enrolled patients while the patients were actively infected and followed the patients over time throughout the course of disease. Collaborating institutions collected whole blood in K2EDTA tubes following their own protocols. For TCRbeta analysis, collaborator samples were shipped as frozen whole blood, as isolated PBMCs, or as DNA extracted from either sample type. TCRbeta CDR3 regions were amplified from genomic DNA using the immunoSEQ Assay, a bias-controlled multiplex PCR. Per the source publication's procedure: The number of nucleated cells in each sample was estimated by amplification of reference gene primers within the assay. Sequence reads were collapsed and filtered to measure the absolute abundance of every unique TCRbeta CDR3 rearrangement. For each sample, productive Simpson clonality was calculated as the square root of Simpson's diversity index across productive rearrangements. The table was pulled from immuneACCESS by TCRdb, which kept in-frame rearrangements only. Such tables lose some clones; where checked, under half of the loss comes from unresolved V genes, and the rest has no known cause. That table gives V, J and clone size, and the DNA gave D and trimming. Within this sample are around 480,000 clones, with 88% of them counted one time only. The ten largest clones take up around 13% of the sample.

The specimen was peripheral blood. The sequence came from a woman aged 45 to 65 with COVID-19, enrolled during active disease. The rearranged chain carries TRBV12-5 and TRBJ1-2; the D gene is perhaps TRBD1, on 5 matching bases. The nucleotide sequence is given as TGTGCTAGTGGTTTCGGGGACTTGGTAGGAGGCTACACCTTC. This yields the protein CASGFGDLVGGYTF.